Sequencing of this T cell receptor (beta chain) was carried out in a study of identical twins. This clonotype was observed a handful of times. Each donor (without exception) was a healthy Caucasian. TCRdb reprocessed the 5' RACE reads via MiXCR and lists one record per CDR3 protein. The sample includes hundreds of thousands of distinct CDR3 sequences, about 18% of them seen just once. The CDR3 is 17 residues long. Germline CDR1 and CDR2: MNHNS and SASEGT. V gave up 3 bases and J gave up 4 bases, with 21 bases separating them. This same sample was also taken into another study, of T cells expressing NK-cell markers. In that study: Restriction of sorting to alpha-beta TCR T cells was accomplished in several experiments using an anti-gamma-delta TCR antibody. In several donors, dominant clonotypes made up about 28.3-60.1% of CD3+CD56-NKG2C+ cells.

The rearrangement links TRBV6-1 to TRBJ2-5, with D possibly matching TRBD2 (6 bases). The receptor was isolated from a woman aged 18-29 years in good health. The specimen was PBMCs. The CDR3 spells CASSDRIGLRGSETQYF. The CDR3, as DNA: TGTGCCAGCAGTGATAGGATCGGCCTACGGGGGTCAGAGACCCAGTACTTC.